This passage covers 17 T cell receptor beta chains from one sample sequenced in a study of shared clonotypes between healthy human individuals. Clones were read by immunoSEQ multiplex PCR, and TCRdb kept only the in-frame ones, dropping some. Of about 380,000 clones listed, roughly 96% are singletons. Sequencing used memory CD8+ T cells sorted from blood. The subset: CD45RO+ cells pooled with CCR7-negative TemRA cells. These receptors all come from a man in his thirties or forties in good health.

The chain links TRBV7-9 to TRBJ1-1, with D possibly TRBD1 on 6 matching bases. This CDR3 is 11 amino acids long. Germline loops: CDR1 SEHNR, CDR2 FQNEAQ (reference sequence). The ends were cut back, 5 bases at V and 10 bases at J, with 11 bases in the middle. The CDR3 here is CASSEQGGAFF. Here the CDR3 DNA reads TGTGCCAGCAGCGAACAGGGTGGAGCTTTCTTT.

CDR3 coding DNA: TGTGCCAGTAGCGGGAAAGGACGCAATGAGCAGTTCTTC. Translated, it gives CASSGKGRNEQFF. The J gene is TRBJ2-1, the V gene TRBV19, with D tentatively TRBD2 (5 bases). Germline values: CDR1 LNHDA, CDR2 SQIVND (reference sequence). This CDR3 is 13 amino acids long. The V gene lost 6 bases and the J gene lost 6 bases, with 12 bases spanning the gap.

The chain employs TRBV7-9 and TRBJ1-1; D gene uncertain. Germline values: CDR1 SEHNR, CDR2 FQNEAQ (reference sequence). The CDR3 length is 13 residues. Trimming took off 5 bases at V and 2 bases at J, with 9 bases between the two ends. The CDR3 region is CASSQRHNTEAFF. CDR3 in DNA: TGTGCCAGCAGCCAGAGACATAACACTGAAGCTTTCTTT.

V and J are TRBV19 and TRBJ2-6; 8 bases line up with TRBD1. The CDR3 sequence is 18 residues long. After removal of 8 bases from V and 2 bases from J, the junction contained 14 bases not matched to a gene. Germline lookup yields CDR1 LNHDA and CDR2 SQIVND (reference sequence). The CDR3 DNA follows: TGTGCCAGTGCATCGAAGGACAGGGCAAAGCCTGGGGCCAACGTCCTGACTTTC. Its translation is CASASKDRAKPGANVLTF.

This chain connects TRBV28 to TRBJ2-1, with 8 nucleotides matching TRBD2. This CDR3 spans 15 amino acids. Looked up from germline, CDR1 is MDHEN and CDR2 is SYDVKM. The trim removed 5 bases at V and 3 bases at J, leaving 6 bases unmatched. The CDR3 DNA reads TGTGCCAGCAGTGACTCCGGGACTAGCTACAATGAGCAGTTCTTC. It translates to CASSDSGTSYNEQFF.

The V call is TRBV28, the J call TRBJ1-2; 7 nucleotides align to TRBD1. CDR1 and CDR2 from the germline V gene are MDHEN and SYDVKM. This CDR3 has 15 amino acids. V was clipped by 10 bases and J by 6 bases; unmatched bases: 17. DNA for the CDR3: TGTGCCACCCGGACGACAGGGAGGGGTTTAGATGGCTACACCTTC. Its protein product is CATRTTGRGLDGYTF.

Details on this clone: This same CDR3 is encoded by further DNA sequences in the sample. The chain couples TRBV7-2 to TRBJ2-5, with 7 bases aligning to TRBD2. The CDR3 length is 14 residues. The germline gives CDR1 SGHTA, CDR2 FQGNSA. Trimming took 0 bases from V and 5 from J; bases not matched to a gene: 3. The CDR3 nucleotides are TGTGCCAGCAGCTTAGCCGGGGGGAGGGAGACCCAGTACTTC. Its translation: CASSLAGGRETQYF. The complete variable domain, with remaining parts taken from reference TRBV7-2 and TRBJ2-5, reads GAGVSQSPSNKVTEKGKDVELRCDPISGHTALYWYRQSLGQGLEFLIYFQGNSAPDKSGLPSDRFSAERTGGSVSTLTIQRTQQEDSAVYLCASSLAGGRETQYFGPGTRLLVL.

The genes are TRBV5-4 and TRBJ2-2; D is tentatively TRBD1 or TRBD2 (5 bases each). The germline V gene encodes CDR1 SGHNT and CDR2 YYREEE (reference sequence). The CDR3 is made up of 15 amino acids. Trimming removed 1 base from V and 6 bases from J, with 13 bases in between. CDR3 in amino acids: CASSLLDTGPGELFF. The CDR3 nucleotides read TGTGCCAGCAGCTTGCTGGATACGGGACCCGGGGAGCTGTTTTTT.

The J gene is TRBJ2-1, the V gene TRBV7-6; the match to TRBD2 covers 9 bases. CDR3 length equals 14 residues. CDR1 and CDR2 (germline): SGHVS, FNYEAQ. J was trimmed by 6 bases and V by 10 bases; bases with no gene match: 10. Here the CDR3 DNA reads TGTGCCACCTCGCCCTCTAGCGGGACCAATGAGCAGTTCTTC. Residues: CATSPSSGTNEQFF.

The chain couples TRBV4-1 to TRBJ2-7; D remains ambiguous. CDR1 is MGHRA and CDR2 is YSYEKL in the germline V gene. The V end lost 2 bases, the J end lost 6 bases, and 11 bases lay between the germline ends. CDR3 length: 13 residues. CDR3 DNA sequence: TGCGCCAGCAGCCAAACTGACCTACGCGAGCAGTACTTC. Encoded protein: CASSQTDLREQYF.

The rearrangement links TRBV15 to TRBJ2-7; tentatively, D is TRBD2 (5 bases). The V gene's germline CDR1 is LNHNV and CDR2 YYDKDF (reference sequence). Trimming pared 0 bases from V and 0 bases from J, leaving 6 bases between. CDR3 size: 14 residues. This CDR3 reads CATSRDGLSYEQYF. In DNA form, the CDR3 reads TGTGCCACCAGCAGAGATGGACTCTCCTACGAGCAGTACTTC.

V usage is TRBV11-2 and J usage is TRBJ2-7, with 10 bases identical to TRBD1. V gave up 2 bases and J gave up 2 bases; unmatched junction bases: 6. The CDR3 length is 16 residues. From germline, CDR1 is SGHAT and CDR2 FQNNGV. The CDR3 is CASSLSAGTGAYEQYF. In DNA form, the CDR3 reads TGTGCCAGCAGCTTATCCGCCGGGACAGGGGCCTACGAGCAGTACTTC.

Here the CDR3 reads CASSVEGGYGYTF. DNA for the CDR3: TGTGCCAGCAGCGTAGAAGGGGGCTATGGCTACACCTTC. J is TRBJ1-2 and V is TRBV9; possibly TRBD1 for D (6 bases). CDR3 length: 13 residues. Germline assignment: CDR1 SGDLS and CDR2 YYNGEE. V was shortened by 0 bases and J by 4 bases, with 7 bases between the two germline ends.

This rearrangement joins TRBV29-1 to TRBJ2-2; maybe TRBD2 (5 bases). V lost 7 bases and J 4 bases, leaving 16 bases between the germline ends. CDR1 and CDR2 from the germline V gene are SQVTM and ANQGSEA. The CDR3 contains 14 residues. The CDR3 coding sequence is TGCAGCGCCCTACTAGGGAGAGGCACCGGGGAGCTGTTTTTT. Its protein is CSALLGRGTGELFF.

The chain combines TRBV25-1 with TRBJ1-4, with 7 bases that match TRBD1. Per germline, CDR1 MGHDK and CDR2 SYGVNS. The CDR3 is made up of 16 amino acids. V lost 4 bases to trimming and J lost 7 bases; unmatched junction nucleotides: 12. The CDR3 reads CASSGSGGVVGEKLFF. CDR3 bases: TGTGCCAGCAGTGGTTCAGGGGGGGTGGTGGGTGAAAAACTGTTTTTT.

DNA for the CDR3: TGTGCCAGCAGCTTGGTTGTAGCGGAGCCCCACGAGCAGTACTTC. The encoded protein is CASSLVVAEPHEQYF. The chain combines TRBV5-6 with TRBJ2-7; possible D gene TRBD2, 6 bases. Trimming shortened V by 0 bases and J by 5 bases, and 15 bases separated the two germline ends. The CDR3 is made up of 15 amino acids. From germline, CDR1 is SGHDT and CDR2 YYEEEE.

CDR3 nucleotides: TGTGCCAGCACCCTCGGGGGGGCGAACACTGAAGCTTTCTTT. It is translated as CASTLGGANTEAFF. This sequence joins TRBV7-2 and TRBJ1-1; D possibly corresponds to TRBD1 (6 bases). The CDR3 extends over 14 amino acids. Trimming removed 7 bases at V and 1 base at J, with 13 bases between. Germline V gives CDR1 SGHTA, CDR2 FQGNSA. Filled out from reference TRBV7-2 and TRBJ1-1, the complete variable domain reads GAGVSQSPSNKVTEKGKDVELRCDPISGHTALYWYRQSLGQGLEFLIYFQGNSAPDKSGLPSDRFSAERTGGSVSTLTIQRTQQEDSAVYLCASTLGGANTEAFFGQGTRLTVV.